This T cell receptor beta chain was found in a study of blood T cell repertoires in COVID-19. Study at large: Acute and convalescent COVID-19 samples came from the United States, Italy and Spain. Sources were T cells, B-cell-depleted T cells, or PBMCs; the material itself was cDNA or gDNA.

Per germline, CDR1 MNHNS and CDR2 SASEGT. V shed 2 bases, J shed 6 bases, and the junction held 16 bases outside the gene matches. This CDR3 spans 18 amino acids. Study processing details: Amplification of reference gene primers was used by the study to estimate nucleated cell counts. Here immunoSEQ multiplex PCR was the method, and the copy in TCRdb shows in-frame clones only, minus some. V and J calls and clone size are given by that table; D and trimming were obtained from the DNA. This sample has around 92,000 clones, with roughly 86% found just once. The J gene is TRBJ2-7, the V gene TRBV6-1; 10 positions match TRBD1. This clonotype originated in a woman aged 55-75 years in a cohort sampled during active or convalescent COVID-19. The specimen was peripheral blood. Written as DNA, the CDR3 is TGTGCCAGCAGTGAAAAGGGGTCCGGGTGGGACAGGGGTTTCGAGCAGTACTTC. Translating it yields CASSEKGSGWDRGFEQYF.